Below, 12 T cell receptor beta chains from the same sample are listed, as sequenced in a study of technical replicates of blood from four donors. Using immunoSEQ multiplex PCR, the repertoire was profiled, and TCRdb retains in-frame clones only, with some absent. The sample records about 68,000 clones, about 97% being singletons. Material for sequencing was T cells isolated from PBMCs. These receptors were collected from a human donor in good health.

V gene TRBV15 combines with J gene TRBJ2-7, with a weak D call TRBD1 (6 bases). The germline V gene encodes CDR1 LNHNV and CDR2 YYDKDF (reference sequence). The CDR3 runs to 16 residues. The V gene lost 3 bases and the J gene lost 4 bases, with 19 bases spanning the gap. CDR3 sequence: CATSRRYEGQEYEQYF. The CDR3 bases are TGTGCCACCAGCAGGAGGTACGAGGGACAAGAATACGAGCAGTACTTC.

The chain recombines TRBV6-5 with TRBJ2-1, with D possibly being TRBD1 (5 bases). Germline V gives CDR1 MNHEY, CDR2 SVGAGI. This CDR3 contains 15 residues. V lost 1 base and J 5 bases, leaving 12 bases between the germline ends. The DNA of the CDR3 is TGTGCCAGCAGTTACTTCAGGGAACTCCACAATGAGCAGTTCTTC. The encoded protein is CASSYFRELHNEQFF.

The CDR3 sequence: CASSVGSQRQLYEQYF. CDR3 in DNA: TGTGCCAGCAGCGTAGGATCCCAGCGGCAACTCTACGAGCAGTACTTC. This chain connects TRBV9 to TRBJ2-7, with D tentatively TRBD2 (5 bases). The CDR3 is made up of 16 amino acids. V lost 0 bases and J 3 bases, leaving 16 bases between the germline ends. From germline, CDR1 is SGDLS and CDR2 YYNGEE.

The rearrangement uses TRBV18 and TRBJ1-2, with TRBD1 matching 8 bases. Per the germline V gene, CDR1 is KGHSH and CDR2 is LQKENI. V lost 3 bases, J lost 2 bases, and 5 bases stayed unmatched. This CDR3 spans 15 amino acids. CDR3: CASSPGDRKNYGYTF. Here the CDR3 DNA reads TGTGCCAGCTCACCCGGGGACAGGAAGAACTATGGCTACACCTTC.

This clone was recorded only once. The chain has TRBV5-4 and TRBJ2-5; 7 nucleotides line up with TRBD1. CDR3 size: 14 residues. Losses at the gene ends were 1 base for V and 2 bases for J; bases not matched to a gene: 2. Germline CDR1 SGHNT, CDR2 YYREEE (reference sequence). The chain's CDR3 is CASSLPGQQETQYF. CDR3 nucleotides: TGTGCCAGCAGCTTGCCGGGACAGCAAGAGACCCAGTACTTC.

This rearrangement joins TRBV6-5 to TRBJ2-7; unclear D gene. Germline-derived CDR1 and CDR2 are MNHEY and SVGAGI. V was trimmed by 2 bases and J by 4 bases, leaving 9 bases between them. The CDR3 covers 13 residues. CDR3 DNA: TGTGCCAGCAGTTACAGGCAGGCTTACGAGCAGTACTTC. Its protein product is CASSYRQAYEQYF.

This clone was picked up one time. The chain combines TRBV30 with TRBJ2-5, with TRBD1 as a possible D gene (6 bases). Looked up from germline, CDR1 is GTSNPN and CDR2 is SVGIG (reference sequence). The CDR3 length is 13 residues. V lost 1 base and J lost 2, with 8 bases in between. In DNA, the CDR3 is TGTGCCTGGAGTGAACAGGGACAAGAGACCCAGTACTTC. Residues: CAWSEQGQETQYF.

This sequence joins TRBV7-6 and TRBJ2-7; 9 nucleotides match TRBD2. Germline CDR1 SGHVS, CDR2 FNYEAQ. Unmatched junction bases numbered 9, after V lost 2 bases and J lost 7 bases. The CDR3 contains 15 residues. For the CDR3, the DNA is TGTGCCAGCAGCTTATATAGCGGGAGTTTCTATGAGCAGTACTTC. Protein sequence: CASSLYSGSFYEQYF.

The rearrangement joins TRBV11-2 to TRBJ2-7; 11 bases fit TRBD2. With 5 bases clipped from V and 0 bases from J, the junction kept 3 bases outside the gene matches. The germline gives CDR1 SGHAT, CDR2 FQNNGV. The CDR3 loop spans 15 amino acids. The CDR3 loop is CASSVGTSGSYEQYF. The CDR3 DNA sequence: TGTGCCAGCAGCGTCGGGACTAGCGGCTCCTACGAGCAGTACTTC.

The chain recombines TRBV6-1 with TRBJ2-7; possible D gene TRBD2, 6 bases. Trimming pared 2 bases from V and 1 base from J, leaving 12 bases between. This CDR3 spans 15 amino acids. The germline V gene has CDR1 MNHNS and CDR2 SASEGT. This CDR3 is CASSESGTGSYEQYF. In nucleotides, the CDR3 is TGTGCCAGCAGTGAATCAGGGACTGGTTCCTACGAGCAGTACTTC.

On this clone: The junction departs from germline at one end; a sequencing error may be responsible. V usage is TRBV11-3 and J usage is TRBJ2-1, with D perhaps matching TRBD2 (6 bases). Germline V gives CDR1 SGHNT, CDR2 YENEEA. CDR3 length: 16 amino acids. CDR3 sequence: CASSLAATSSYNEQFF. The CDR3, as DNA: TGTGCCAGCAGTTTAGCGGCTACTAGCTCCTACAATGAGCAGTTCTTC.

The J gene is TRBJ1-2, the V gene TRBV4-2, with a possible D match to TRBD1 (6 bases). The CDR3 is made up of 15 amino acids. The germline V and J ends were trimmed by 0 bases and 7 bases, with 15 bases remaining between them. Per the germline V gene, CDR1 is LGHNA and CDR2 is YNFKEQ. The CDR3 protein is CASSQDLTGKAGYTF. CDR3 nucleotide sequence: TGTGCCAGCAGCCAAGACCTCACAGGGAAGGCTGGCTACACCTTC.